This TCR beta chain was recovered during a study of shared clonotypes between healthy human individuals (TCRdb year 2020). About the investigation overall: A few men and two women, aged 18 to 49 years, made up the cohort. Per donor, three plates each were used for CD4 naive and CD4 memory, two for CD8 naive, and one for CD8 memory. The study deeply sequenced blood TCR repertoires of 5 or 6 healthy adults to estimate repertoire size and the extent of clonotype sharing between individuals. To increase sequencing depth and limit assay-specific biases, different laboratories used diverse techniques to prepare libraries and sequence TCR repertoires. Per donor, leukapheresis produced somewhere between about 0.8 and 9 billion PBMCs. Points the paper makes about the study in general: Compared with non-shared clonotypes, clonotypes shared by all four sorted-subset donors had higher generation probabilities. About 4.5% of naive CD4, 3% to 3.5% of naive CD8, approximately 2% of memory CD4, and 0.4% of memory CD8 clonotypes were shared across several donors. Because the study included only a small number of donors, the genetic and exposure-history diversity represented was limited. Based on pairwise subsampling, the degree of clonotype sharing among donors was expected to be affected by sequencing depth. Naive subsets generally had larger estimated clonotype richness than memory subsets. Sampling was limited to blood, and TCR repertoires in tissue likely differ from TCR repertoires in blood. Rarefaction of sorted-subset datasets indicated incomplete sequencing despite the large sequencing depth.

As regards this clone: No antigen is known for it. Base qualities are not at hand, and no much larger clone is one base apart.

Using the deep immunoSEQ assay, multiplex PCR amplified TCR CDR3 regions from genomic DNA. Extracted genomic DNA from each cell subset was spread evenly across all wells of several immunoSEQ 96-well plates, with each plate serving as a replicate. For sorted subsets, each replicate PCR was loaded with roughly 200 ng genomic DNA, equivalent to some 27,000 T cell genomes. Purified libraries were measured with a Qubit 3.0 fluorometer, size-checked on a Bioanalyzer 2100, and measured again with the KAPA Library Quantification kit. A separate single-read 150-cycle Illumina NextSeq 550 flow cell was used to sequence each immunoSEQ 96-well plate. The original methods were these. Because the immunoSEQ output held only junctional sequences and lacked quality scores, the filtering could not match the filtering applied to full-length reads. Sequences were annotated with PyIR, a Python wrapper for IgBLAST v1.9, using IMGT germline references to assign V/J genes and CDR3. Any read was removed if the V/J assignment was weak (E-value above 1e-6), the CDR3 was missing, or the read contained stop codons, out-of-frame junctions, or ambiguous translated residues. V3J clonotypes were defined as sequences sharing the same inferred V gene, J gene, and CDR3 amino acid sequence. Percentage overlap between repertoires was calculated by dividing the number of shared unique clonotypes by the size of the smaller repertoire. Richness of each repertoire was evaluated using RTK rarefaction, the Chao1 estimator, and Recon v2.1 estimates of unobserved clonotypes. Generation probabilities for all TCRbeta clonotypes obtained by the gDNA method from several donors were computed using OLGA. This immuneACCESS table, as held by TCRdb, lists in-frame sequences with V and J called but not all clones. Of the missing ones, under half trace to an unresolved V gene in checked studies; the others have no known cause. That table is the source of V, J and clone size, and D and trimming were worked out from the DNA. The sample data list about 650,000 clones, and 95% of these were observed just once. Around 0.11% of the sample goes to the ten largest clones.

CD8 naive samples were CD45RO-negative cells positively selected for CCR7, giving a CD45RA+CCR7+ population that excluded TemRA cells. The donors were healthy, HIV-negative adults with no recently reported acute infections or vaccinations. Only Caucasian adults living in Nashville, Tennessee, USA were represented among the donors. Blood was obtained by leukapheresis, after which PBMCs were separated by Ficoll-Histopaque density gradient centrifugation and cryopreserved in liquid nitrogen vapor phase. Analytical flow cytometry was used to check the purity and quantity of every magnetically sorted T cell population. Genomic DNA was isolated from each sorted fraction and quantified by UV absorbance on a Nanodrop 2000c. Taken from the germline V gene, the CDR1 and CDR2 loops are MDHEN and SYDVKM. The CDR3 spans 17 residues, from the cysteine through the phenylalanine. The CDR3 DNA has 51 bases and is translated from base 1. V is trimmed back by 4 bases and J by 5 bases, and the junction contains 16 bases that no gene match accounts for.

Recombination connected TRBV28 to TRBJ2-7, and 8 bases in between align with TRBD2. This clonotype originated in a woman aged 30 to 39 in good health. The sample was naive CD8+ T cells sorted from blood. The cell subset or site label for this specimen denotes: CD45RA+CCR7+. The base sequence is TGTGCCAGCAGTTACCCTCCCGGGACTAGACTAGCCCACGAGCAGTACTTC. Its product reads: CASSYPPGTRLAHEQYF.